The T cell receptor (beta chain) under discussion was sequenced for a study of post-analysis software for immune sequencing data (dated by TCRdb to between 2014 and 2017). As for the study more broadly: Recorded disease courses included relapsing-remitting, secondary progressive and progressive-relapsing multiple sclerosis, with some patients lacking subtype annotation. A subset of samples was prepared in parallel using single-end sample barcoding, then pooled and co-amplified after Illumina adapter ligation. The patient repertoires were compared against 11 previously published healthy control repertoires obtained from donors aged about 6 to 28 years.

V is pared back by 6 bases and J by 2 bases, with 5 bases lying between the germline termini. The germline V gene provides CDR1 MNHNS and CDR2 SASEGT. There are 11 amino acids in the CDR3, from cysteine to phenylalanine inclusive. Of all the DNA, just the CDR3 is kept, 33 bases in frame from base 1. To demonstrate the VDJtools post-analysis software, TCR beta repertoires were profiled from the peripheral blood of 10 to 15 young patients with multiple sclerosis. The multiple sclerosis patients were children and adolescents between roughly 6 and 17 years of age. Worth noting for this clonotype: It has no known antigen specificity. No much larger clone exists at a distance of one base, and base qualities are not known.

The receptor library was made with PCR. Instrument used: Illumina HiSeq 2500. Unique molecular identifiers were incorporated into TCR beta cDNA libraries to reduce PCR and sequencing biases. Every 1 to 10 million input T cells yielded about 500,000 cDNA molecules, meaning each molecule approximated one T cell. Patient libraries were prepared and sequenced with the same protocol used for the earlier healthy control dataset. Samples belonging to the same batch were prepared together, multiplexed and sequenced on a shared HiSeq lane. The authors' pipeline ran thus. Raw barcoded reads were processed with MIGEC, discarding single-read molecular identifier groups before consensus assembly and CDR3 extraction. VDJtools was used for post-analysis of the clonotype tables, and diversity was normalized by down-sampling every dataset to the size of the smallest sample. In repertoire overlap clustering, CDR3 amino acid sequences, but not nucleotide sequences, were matched to correct batch-related cross-sample contamination. In-frame beta chains were kept once TCRdb had trimmed the public reads at Q25 with fastp and called clones with MiXCR. When rows share a CDR3 protein, they turn into one entry using the most common DNA and genes. TCRdb, rather than the study authors, made the V and J calls. The sample table shows 380,000 or so distinct CDR3 sequences, and roughly 36% are seen once. Around 15% of the sample lies in the top ten.

Overall study results and their limits: The control group was slightly older than the multiple sclerosis patient group. Multiple sclerosis patients had significantly lower normalized Chao1 diversity than controls, a result that suggests substantial peripheral T-cell clonal expansion. Roughly 5 TRBV segments, including TRBV5-6, TRBV5-1 and TRBV20-1, were significantly more frequent in patients than controls. Direct clustering with F measure showed strong co-clustering of samples prepared in the same batch, prompting a batch-effect correction.

This clonotype originated in a girl under 18 with multiple sclerosis. The chain is made from TRBV6-1 and TRBJ2-7; a confident D gene designation cannot be given. Sequencing input: blood. The DNA reads TGTGCCAGCAGGGCGACCTACGAGCAGTACTTC. It codes for CASRATYEQYF.